This TCR beta chain was recorded in a study of blood T cell repertoires in COVID-19. Study summary: The United States, Italy and Spain provided the acute and convalescent COVID-19 samples. T cells, B-cell-depleted T cells, or PBMCs supplied cDNA or gDNA.

Original methodology: For nucleated cells, counts were estimated from reference gene primer amplification. Clones were read by immunoSEQ multiplex PCR, and TCRdb kept only the in-frame ones, dropping some. That table is the source of V, J and clone size, and D and trimming were worked out from the DNA. This sample carries just under 55,000 clones, roughly 80% of them seen once, and the ten largest clones take under 2%. Germline CDR1 reads LNHDA; CDR2 reads SQIVND (reference sequence). The trim removed 2 bases at V and 6 bases at J, leaving 8 bases unmatched. The CDR3 sequence is 15 residues long. The chain joins TRBV19 to TRBJ1-1; 8 bases agree with TRBD1. The specimen sequenced was peripheral blood. The receptor was isolated from a woman in her sixties with acute or convalescent COVID-19. This CDR3 reads CASSITGGSPSEAFF. The CDR3 bases are TGTGCCAGTAGTATAACAGGGGGGAGCCCCTCTGAAGCTTTCTTT.